One sample yielded the 10 T cell receptor beta chains listed below, sequenced in a study of early T cells in non-severe SARS-CoV-2 infection. Via MiXCR, TCRdb re-called the 5' RACE reads, giving one row per CDR3 protein. The table has about 25,000 distinct CDR3 sequences, 4.5% to 5.5% seen once. Sequenced sample: whole blood. All receptors derive from an adult who was a healthcare worker with PCR-confirmed SARS-CoV-2 infection or an uninfected control (not recorded which).

This clonotype was picked up many times. This chain uses TRBV27 with TRBJ2-5; 8 bases map to TRBD2. Unmatched junction bases numbered 10, after V lost 5 bases and J lost 5 bases. Germline values: CDR1 MNHEY, CDR2 SMNVEV (reference sequence). CDR3 length equals 15 residues. The CDR3 is CASSPHPAGGETQYF. CDR3 nucleotide sequence: TGTGCCAGCAGTCCCCACCCGGCGGGGGGCGAGACCCAGTACTTC.

This clonotype was counted at least ten times. The V call is TRBV20-1, the J call TRBJ1-3; a weak D match, TRBD1 (6 bases). The germline V and J ends were trimmed by 0 bases and 0 bases, with 15 bases remaining between them. The CDR3 totals 17 residues. The germline CDR1 and CDR2 sequences are DFQATT and SNEGSKA (reference sequence). The CDR3 nucleotides are TGCAGTGCTAGAGATCCCAGGGGCCTTCTCTCTGGAAACACCATATATTTT. Encoded protein: CSARDPRGLLSGNTIYF.

The CDR3 sequence is CASSDRTFSSYEQYF. CDR3 DNA: TGTGCCAGCAGTGATAGGACATTCAGCTCCTACGAGCAGTACTTC. This sequence joins TRBV2 and TRBJ2-7, with a weak D call TRBD1 (5 bases). The V end lost 3 bases, the J end lost 0 bases, and 12 bases lay between the germline ends. The CDR3 length is 15 residues. Germline values: CDR1 SNHLY, CDR2 FYNNEI.

This clonotype has at least ten counts. This chain uses TRBV9 with TRBJ2-1, with D maybe TRBD2 (6 bases). The CDR3 spans 15 residues. V was shortened by 0 bases and J by 7 bases, with 14 bases between the two germline ends. Germline CDR1 and CDR2: SGDLS and YYNGEE. The CDR3 region has the DNA TGTGCCAGCAGCGTAGACGGGGGAGGCACAAATGAGCAGTTCTTC. The encoded protein is CASSVDGGGTNEQFF. The whole variable domain, remainder taken from reference TRBV9 and TRBJ2-1, is DSGVTQTPKHLITATGQRVTLRCSPRSGDLSVYWYQQSLDQGLQFLIQYYNGEERAKGNILERFSAQQFPDLHSELNLSSLELGDSALYFCASSVDGGGTNEQFFGPGTRLTVL.

This clonotype was detected ten times or more. This sequence joins TRBV7-2 and TRBJ2-1; TRBD2 agrees at 10 bases. Germline V gene data show CDR1 as SGHTA and CDR2 as FQGNSA. Trimming took 1 base from V and 7 from J; bases not matched to a gene: 7. This CDR3 is built from 16 residues. CDR3 region: CASSLGLAGADNEQFF. Here the CDR3 DNA reads TGTGCCAGCAGCTTAGGCCTAGCGGGAGCTGATAATGAGCAGTTCTTC.

The chain links TRBV7-2 to TRBJ2-1; 7 bases line up with TRBD2. The CDR3 contains 15 residues. Trimming removed 5 bases from V and 5 bases from J; junction bases left unmatched: 9. Germline CDR1 and CDR2: SGHTA and FQGNSA. The DNA of the CDR3 is TGTGCCAGCAGCCAGGGACTACGCGCCGACAATGAGCAGTTCTTC. Translated, it gives CASSQGLRADNEQFF. The full variable domain, its missing parts supplied by reference TRBV7-2 and TRBJ2-1, is GAGVSQSPSNKVTEKGKDVELRCDPISGHTALYWYRQSLGQGLEFLIYFQGNSAPDKSGLPSDRFSAERTGGSVSTLTIQRTQQEDSAVYLCASSQGLRADNEQFFGPGTRLTVL.

The sample holds many counts of this clonotype. The rearrangement uses TRBV7-2 and TRBJ2-3; 10 bases are a match to TRBD2. J was trimmed by 0 bases and V by 5 bases; bases with no gene match: 2. The CDR3 covers 15 residues. Germline V CDR1 and CDR2: SGHTA, FQGNSA. The CDR3 nucleotides are TGTGCCAGCAGCCCGACTAGCGGGAGCACAGATACGCAGTATTTT. Its translation is CASSPTSGSTDTQYF.

This clonotype is deemed medium-sized. The chain recombines TRBV28 with TRBJ2-7; D gene ambiguous. V was pared by 6 bases and J by 3 bases, with 6 bases between. The germline gives CDR1 MDHEN, CDR2 SYDVKM. CDR3 length: 11 residues. CDR3 DNA: TGTGCCAGCAGCCTGGACTACGAGCAGTACTTC. Translating it yields CASSLDYEQYF.

This clonotype was seen ten or more times. J is TRBJ1-5 and V is TRBV20-1; the D gene is possibly TRBD1 (5 bases). Germline CDR1 reads DFQATT; CDR2 reads SNEGSKA (reference sequence). The CDR3 totals 12 residues. V was trimmed by 5 bases and J by 6 bases, leaving 11 bases between them. This chain's CDR3 is CSAGMGGQPQHF. DNA of the CDR3: TGCAGTGCTGGGATGGGGGGTCAGCCCCAGCATTTT.

The sample holds many counts of this clonotype. The J gene is TRBJ2-7, the V gene TRBV28, with 9 positions matching TRBD1. Germline CDR1 is MDHEN and CDR2 is SYDVKM. V lost 5 bases, J lost 7 bases, and 15 bases stayed unmatched. This CDR3 is built from 16 residues. As DNA, the CDR3 is TGTGCCAGCAGTCAAATGGGACAGGGCCCAAGGGGGGAGCAGTACTTC. Translating gives CASSQMGQGPRGEQYF.